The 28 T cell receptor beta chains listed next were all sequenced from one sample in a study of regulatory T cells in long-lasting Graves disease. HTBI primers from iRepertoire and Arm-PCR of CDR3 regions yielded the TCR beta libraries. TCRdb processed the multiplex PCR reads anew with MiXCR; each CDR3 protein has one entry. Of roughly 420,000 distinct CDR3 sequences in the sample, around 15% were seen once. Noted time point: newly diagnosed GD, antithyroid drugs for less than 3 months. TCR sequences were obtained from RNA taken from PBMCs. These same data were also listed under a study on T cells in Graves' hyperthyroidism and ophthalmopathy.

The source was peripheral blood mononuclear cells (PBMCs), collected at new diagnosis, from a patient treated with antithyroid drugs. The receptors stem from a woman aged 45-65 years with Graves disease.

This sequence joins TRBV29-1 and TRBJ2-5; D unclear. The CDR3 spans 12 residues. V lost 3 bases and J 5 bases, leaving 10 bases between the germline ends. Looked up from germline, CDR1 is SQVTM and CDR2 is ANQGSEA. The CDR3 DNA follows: TGCAGCGTTGATACCCCCTCGGAGACCCAGTACTTC. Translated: CSVDTPSETQYF.

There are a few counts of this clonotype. Written as DNA, the CDR3 is TGTGCCAGCAGACTAGCGGGAGGGGTTTACTCCTACGAGCAGTACTTC. Translating gives CASRLAGGVYSYEQYF. This chain joins TRBV28 and TRBJ2-7; 13 bases map to TRBD2. CDR1 MDHEN and CDR2 SYDVKM come from the germline V gene. V lost 6 bases and J lost 0; bases outside the gene matches: 5. The CDR3 spans 16 residues.

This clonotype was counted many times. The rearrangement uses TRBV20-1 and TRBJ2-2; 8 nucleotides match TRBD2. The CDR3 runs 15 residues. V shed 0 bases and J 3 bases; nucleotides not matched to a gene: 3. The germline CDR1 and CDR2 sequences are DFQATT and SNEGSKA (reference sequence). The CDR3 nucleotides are TGCAGTGCTAGAGAGCCTAGCGGGCACACCGGGGAGCTGTTTTTT. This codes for CSAREPSGHTGELFF.

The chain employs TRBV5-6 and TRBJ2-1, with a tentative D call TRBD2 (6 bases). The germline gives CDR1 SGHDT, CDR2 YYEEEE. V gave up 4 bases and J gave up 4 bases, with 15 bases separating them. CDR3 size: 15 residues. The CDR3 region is CASSQYSGVYNEQFF. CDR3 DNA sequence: TGTGCCAGCAGCCAATACTCGGGAGTATACAATGAGCAGTTCTTC.

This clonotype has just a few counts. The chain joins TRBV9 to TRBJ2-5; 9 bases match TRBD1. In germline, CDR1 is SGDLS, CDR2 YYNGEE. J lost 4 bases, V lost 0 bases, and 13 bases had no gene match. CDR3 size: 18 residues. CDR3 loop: CASSVGPLGGQGGETQYF. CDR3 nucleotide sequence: TGTGCCAGCAGCGTAGGGCCCCTGGGGGGACAGGGAGGAGAGACCCAGTACTTC.

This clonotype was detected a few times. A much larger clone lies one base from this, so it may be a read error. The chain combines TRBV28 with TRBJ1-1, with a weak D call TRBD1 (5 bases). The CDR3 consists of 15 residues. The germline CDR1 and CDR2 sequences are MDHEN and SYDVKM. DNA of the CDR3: TGTACCAGCAGTCCCCTCACTGGGGGGGGGACTGAAGCTTTCTTT. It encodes CTSSPLTGGGTEAFF.

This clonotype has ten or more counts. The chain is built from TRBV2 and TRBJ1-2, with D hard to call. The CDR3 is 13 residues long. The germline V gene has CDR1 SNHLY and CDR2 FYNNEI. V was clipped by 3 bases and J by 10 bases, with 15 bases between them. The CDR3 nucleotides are TGTGCCAGCAGTGACGGTCCGACGGTGGCCTACACCTTC. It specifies CASSDGPTVAYTF.

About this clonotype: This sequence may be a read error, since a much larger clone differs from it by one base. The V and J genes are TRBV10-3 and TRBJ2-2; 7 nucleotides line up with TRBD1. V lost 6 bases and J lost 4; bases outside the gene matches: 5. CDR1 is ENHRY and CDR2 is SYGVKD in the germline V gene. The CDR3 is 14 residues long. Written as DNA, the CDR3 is TGTGCCATCAGACCCCAGGGGGTCACCGGGGAGCTGTTTTTT. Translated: CAIRPQGVTGELFF.

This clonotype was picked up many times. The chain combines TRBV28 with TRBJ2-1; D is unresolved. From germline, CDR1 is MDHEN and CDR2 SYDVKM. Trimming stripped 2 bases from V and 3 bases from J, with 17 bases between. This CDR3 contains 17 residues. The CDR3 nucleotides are TGTGCCAGCAGTTTACGTCGCGGCCAAAGGAACTACAATGAGCAGTTCTTC. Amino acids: CASSLRRGQRNYNEQFF.

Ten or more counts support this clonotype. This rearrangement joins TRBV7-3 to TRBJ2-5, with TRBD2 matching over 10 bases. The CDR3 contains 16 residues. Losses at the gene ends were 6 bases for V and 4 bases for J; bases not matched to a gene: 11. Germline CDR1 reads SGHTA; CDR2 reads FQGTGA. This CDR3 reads CASSPLGLAGVETQYF. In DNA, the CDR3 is TGTGCCAGCAGTCCCCTCGGGCTAGCGGGAGTAGAGACCCAGTACTTC. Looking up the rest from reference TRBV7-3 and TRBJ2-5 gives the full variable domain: GAGVSQTPSNKVTEKGKYVELRCDPISGHTALYWYRQSLGQGPEFLIYFQGTGAADDSGLPNDRFFAVRPEGSVSTLKIQRTERGDSAVYLCASSPLGLAGVETQYFGPGTRLLVL.

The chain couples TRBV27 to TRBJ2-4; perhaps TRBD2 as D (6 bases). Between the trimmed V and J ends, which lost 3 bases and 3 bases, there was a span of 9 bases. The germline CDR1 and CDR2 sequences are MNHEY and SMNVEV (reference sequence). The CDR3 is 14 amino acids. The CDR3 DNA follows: TGTGCCAGCAGTTTTTCGGGGGTCAAAAACATTCAGTACTTC. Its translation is CASSFSGVKNIQYF.

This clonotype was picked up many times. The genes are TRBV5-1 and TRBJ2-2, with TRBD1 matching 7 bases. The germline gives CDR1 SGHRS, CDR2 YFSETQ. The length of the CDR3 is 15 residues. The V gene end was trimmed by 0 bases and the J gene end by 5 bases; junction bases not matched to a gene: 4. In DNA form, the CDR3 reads TGCGCCAGCAGCTTGGGGACAGGTCGGACCGGGGAGCTGTTTTTT. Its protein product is CASSLGTGRTGELFF.

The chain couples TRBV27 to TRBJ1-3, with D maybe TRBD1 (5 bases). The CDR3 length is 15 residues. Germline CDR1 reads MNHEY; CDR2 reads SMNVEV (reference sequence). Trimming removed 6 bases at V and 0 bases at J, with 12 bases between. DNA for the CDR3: TGTGCCAGCAGCTATACAGGTTCCTCTGGAAACACCATATATTTT. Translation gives CASSYTGSSGNTIYF.

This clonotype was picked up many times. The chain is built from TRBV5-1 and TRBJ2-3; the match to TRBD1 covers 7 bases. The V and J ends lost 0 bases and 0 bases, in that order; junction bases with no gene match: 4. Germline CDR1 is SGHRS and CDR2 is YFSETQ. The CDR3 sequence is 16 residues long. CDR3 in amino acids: CASSLVGGHSTDTQYF. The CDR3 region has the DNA TGCGCCAGCAGCTTGGTAGGGGGCCATAGCACAGATACGCAGTATTTT.

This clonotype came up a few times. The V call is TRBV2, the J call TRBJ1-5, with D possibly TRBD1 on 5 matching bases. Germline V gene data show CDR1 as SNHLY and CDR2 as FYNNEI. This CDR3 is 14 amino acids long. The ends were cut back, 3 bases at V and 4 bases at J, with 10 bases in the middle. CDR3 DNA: TGTGCCAGCAGTGACAGGGCCCCAAATCAGCCCCAGCATTTT. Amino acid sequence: CASSDRAPNQPQHF.

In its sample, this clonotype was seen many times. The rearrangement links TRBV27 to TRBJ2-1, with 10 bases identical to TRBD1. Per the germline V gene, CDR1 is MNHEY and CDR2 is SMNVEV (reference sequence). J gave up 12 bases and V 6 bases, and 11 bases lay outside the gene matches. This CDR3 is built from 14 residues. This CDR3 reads CASRSRGQGWLQFF. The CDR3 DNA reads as TGTGCCAGCAGATCAAGGGGACAGGGGTGGTTGCAGTTCTTC.

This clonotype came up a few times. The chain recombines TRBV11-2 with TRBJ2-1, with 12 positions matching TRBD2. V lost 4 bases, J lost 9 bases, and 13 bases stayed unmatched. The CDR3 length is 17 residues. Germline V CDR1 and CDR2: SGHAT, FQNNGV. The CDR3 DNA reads TGTGCCAGCAGCTCCCCAAGCGGACTAGCGGGACACGGTGAGCAGTTCTTC. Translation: CASSSPSGLAGHGEQFF.

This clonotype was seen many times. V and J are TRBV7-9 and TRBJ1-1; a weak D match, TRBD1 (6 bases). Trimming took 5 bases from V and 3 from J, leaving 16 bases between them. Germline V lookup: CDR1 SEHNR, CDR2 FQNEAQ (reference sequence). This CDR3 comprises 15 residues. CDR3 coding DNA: TGTGCCAGCAGCCCCCCCGGGGGGGCCGACACTGAAGCTTTCTTT. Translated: CASSPPGGADTEAFF.

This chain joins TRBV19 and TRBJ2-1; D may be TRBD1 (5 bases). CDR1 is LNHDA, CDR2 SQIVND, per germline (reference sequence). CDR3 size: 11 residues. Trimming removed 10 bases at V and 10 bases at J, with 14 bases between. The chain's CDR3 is CATRSGWEQFF. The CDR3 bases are TGTGCCACTAGGTCAGGGTGGGAGCAGTTCTTC.

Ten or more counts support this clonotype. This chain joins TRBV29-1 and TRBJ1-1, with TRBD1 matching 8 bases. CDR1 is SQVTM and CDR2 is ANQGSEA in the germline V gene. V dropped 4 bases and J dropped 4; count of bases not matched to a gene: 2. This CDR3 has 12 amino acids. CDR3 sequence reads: CSVAGQGTEAFF. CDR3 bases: TGCAGCGTTGCTGGACAGGGCACTGAAGCTTTCTTT.

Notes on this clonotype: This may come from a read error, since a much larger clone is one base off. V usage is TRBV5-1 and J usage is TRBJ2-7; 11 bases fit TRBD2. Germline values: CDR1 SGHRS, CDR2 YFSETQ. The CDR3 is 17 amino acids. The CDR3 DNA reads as TGCGCCAGCAGCTTGGCCGGGACTAGCGGCATCTCCTACGAGCGGTACTTC. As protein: CASSLAGTSGISYERYF.

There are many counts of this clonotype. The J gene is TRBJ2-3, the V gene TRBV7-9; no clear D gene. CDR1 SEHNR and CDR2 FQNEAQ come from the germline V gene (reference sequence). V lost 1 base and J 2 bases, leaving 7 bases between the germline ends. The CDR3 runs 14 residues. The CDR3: CASSLDIVTDTQYF. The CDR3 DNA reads TGTGCCAGCAGCTTAGATATCGTCACAGATACGCAGTATTTT.

As DNA, the CDR3 is TGTGCCAGCTCACCAGCGCCCGGGACTAGCGCCAGCTCCTACAATGAGCAGTTCTTC. Protein product: CASSPAPGTSASSYNEQFF. The rearrangement joins TRBV18 to TRBJ2-1; TRBD2 matches at 10 bases. Germline V gene data show CDR1 as KGHSH and CDR2 as LQKENI. This CDR3 comprises 19 residues. V lost 2 bases to trimming and J lost 0 bases; unmatched junction nucleotides: 10.

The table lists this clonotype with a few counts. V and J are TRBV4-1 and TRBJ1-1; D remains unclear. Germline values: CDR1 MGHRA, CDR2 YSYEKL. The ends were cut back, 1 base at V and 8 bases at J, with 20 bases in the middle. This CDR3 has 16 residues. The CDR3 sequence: CASSQVAGNTEREAFF. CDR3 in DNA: TGCGCCAGCAGCCAAGTGGCAGGAAATACAGAGAGGGAAGCTTTCTTT.

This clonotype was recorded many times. CDR3 bases: TGCGCCAGCAGCAACGGGCCGCCAGCCTATGGCTACACCTTC. Encoded protein: CASSNGPPAYGYTF. V is TRBV10-2 and J is TRBJ1-2; D unresolved. This CDR3 contains 14 residues. CDR1 is WSHSY and CDR2 is SAAADI in the germline V gene. V dropped 6 bases and J dropped 4 bases, with 15 bases sitting between them.

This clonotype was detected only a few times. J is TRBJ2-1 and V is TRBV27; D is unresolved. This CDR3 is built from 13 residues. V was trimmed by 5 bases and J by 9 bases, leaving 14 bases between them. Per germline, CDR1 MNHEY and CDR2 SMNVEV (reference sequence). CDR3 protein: CASSLMFPGEQFF. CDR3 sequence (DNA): TGTGCCAGCAGTCTCATGTTCCCCGGTGAGCAGTTCTTC.

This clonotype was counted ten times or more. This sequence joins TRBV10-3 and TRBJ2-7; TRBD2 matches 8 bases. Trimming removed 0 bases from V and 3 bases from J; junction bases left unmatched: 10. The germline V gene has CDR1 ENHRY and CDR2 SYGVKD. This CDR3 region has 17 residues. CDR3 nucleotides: TGTGCCATCAGTGAGTCGACTGGAACTAGCGGCAGCTACGAGCAGTACTTC. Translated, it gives CAISESTGTSGSYEQYF.

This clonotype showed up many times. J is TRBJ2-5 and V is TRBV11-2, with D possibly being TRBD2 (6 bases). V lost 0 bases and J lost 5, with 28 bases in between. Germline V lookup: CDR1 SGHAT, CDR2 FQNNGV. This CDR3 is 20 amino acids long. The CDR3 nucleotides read TGTGCCAGCAGCTTAGAGACGATCGGTTTGGGCGGTACAGGAGGGGAGACCCAGTACTTC. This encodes CASSLETIGLGGTGGETQYF.